Listed here are 9 T cell receptor beta chains from one sample, sequenced in a study of T cells in Graves' hyperthyroidism and ophthalmopathy. The CDR3 regions of TCR beta were amplified from RNA transcripts. The study used the HTBI primer set for a first-round RT-PCR of the TCR CDR3. TCRdb used MiXCR to reprocess the multiplex PCR reads, holding one entry per CDR3 protein. The table shows fewer than 550,000 distinct CDR3 sequences, with roughly 25% occurring only once. Sequences were obtained from blood. Every receptor here comes from a young woman with Graves' ophthalmopathy.

Many counts were recorded for this clonotype. V is TRBV20-1 and J is TRBJ2-6, with 11 nucleotides matching TRBD2. Germline-derived CDR1 and CDR2 are DFQATT and SNEGSKA (reference sequence). This CDR3 has 17 residues. The junction had 8 bases not matched to a gene; V was cut back by 3 bases and J by 4 bases. The CDR3 nucleotides read TGCAGTGCTAGGAAGACTAGCGGGGCCCTGGGGGCCAACGTCCTGACTTTC. It is translated as CSARKTSGALGANVLTF.

This clonotype was picked up a small number of times. The rearrangement joins TRBV30 to TRBJ1-1, with TRBD1 identical over 9 bases. After removal of 4 bases from V and 6 bases from J, the junction contained 12 bases not matched to a gene. This CDR3 comprises 15 residues. Germline CDR1 reads GTSNPN; CDR2 reads SVGIG (reference sequence). In nucleotides, the CDR3 is TGTGCCTGGAACCGGGACAGGGCAAGGAGTGCTGAAGCTTTCTTT. It encodes CAWNRDRARSAEAFF.

This clonotype was counted at least ten times. The chain is built from TRBV3-1 and TRBJ1-5; D unclear. Deletions cut 1 base from V and 3 bases from J, with 7 bases between. The CDR3 has 14 amino acids. Germline CDR1 reads LGHDT; CDR2 reads YNNKEL (reference sequence). CDR3 sequence reads: CASSQAGTNQPQHF. CDR3 DNA sequence: TGTGCCAGCAGCCAAGCTGGAACCAATCAGCCCCAGCATTTT.

There are many counts of this clonotype. The CDR3, as DNA: TGCAGCGTTGAAGATCCACAGAACACTGAAGCTTTCTTT. It is translated as CSVEDPQNTEAFF. This chain joins TRBV29-1 and TRBJ1-1, with unresolved D. V gave up 0 bases and J gave up 1 base, with 6 bases separating them. The V gene's germline CDR1 is SQVTM and CDR2 ANQGSEA. The CDR3 contains 13 residues.

This clonotype was counted ten times or more. A read error may account for a junction end that differs from germline. The chain carries TRBV5-1 and TRBJ1-2; D remains ambiguous. The CDR3 spans 13 residues. Looked up from germline, CDR1 is SGHRS and CDR2 is YFSETQ. The CDR3 coding sequence is TGTGCCAGCAGCCCGGACGGAGACTATGGCTACACCTTC. Encoded protein: CASSPDGDYGYTF. Variable domain in full (rest from reference TRBV5-1 and TRBJ1-2): KAGVTQTPRYLIKTRGQQVTLSCSPISGHRSVSWYQQTPGQGLQFLFEYFSETQRNKGNFPGRFSGRQFSNSRSEMNVSTLELGDSALYLCASSPDGDYGYTFGSGTRLTVV.

The chain links TRBV19 to TRBJ1-5; 9 bases match TRBD1. Trimming removed 6 bases from V and 0 bases from J; junction bases left unmatched: 12. The CDR3 totals 18 residues. CDR1 and CDR2 (germline): LNHDA, SQIVND (reference sequence). CDR3 sequence reads: CASSLDRGTGYSNQPQHF. CDR3 sequence (DNA): TGTGCCAGTAGCCTGGACAGGGGAACGGGGTATAGCAATCAGCCCCAGCATTTT. The full variable domain, with the rest looked up from reference TRBV19 and TRBJ1-5, is DGGITQSPKYLFRKEGQNVTLSCEQNLNHDAMYWYRQDPGQGLRLIYYSQIVNDFQKGDIAEGYSVSREKKESFPLTVTSAQKNPTAFYLCASSLDRGTGYSNQPQHFGDGTRLSIL.

This clonotype was observed a few times. V usage is TRBV18 and J usage is TRBJ1-1; possible D gene TRBD1, 5 bases. V was pared by 6 bases and J by 7 bases, with 18 bases between. Germline V gene lookup returns CDR1 KGHSH and CDR2 LQKENI. This CDR3 contains 14 residues. The CDR3 DNA follows: TGTGCCAGCTCTCTCGGGACCCTGATGGTTGAAGCTTTCTTT. Amino acid sequence: CASSLGTLMVEAFF.

This clonotype was recorded at least ten times. This rearrangement joins TRBV30 to TRBJ1-1; no clear D gene. Germline V CDR1 and CDR2: GTSNPN, SVGIG (reference sequence). V lost 1 base and J 1 base, leaving 10 bases between the germline ends. This CDR3 region has 14 residues. The CDR3 nucleotides read TGTGCCTGGAGTGGGATAGGGAAGAACACTGAAGCTTTCTTT. It yields the protein CAWSGIGKNTEAFF.

This clonotype was observed many times. The chain couples TRBV2 to TRBJ1-6, with a possible D match to TRBD1 (6 bases). Trimming removed 6 bases at V and 2 bases at J, with 20 bases between. The germline CDR1 and CDR2 sequences are SNHLY and FYNNEI. This CDR3 has 18 residues. Written as DNA, the CDR3 is TGTGCCAGCAGCCTAGAGGACAGCTGGGATCCCTATAATTCACCCCTCCACTTT. This translates into CASSLEDSWDPYNSPLHF.